This T cell receptor beta chain emerged from a study of breast tumors, draining lymph nodes, adjacent tissues. V lost 6 bases and J lost 0; bases outside the gene matches: 3. Germline loops: CDR1 DFQATT, CDR2 SNEGSKA (reference sequence). The CDR3 has 13 residues. In its sample, this clonotype was seen many times. The lymph nodes were axillary draining lymph nodes from breast cancer patients. TCRdb reprocessed the multiplex PCR reads via MiXCR and lists one record per CDR3 protein. The sample carries around 230,000 distinct CDR3 sequences, about 32% recorded once. Sequencing input: axillary lymph node tissue. This receptor was obtained from a female donor with breast cancer. Some clones in this sample may be carry-over from other donors' samples. The V and J genes are TRBV20-1 and TRBJ2-3; 7 positions match TRBD1. This CDR3 is CSARGQSTDTQYF. As DNA, the CDR3 is TGCAGTGCCCGGGGACAGAGCACAGATACGCAGTATTTT.